This is a list of T cell receptor beta chains from one sample in a study of PD-1 blockade in classical Hodgkin lymphoma. Profiled with immunoSEQ multiplex PCR; TCRdb holds only in-frame clones, not every one. The sample carries over 25,000 clones, 72% recorded once. The specimen comprised peripheral blood mononuclear cells (PBMCs), sampled before the fourth cycle of nivolumab. Receptor source: a human donor with classical Hodgkin lymphoma. CDR3s include the opening cysteine and the closing phenylalanine or tryptophan. The D gene is left open where the match is weak. For some rows the clone size is stated as once, few or many, or as a class when expanded; others skip it.

-	TRBV6-4	TRBJ1-5	-	TGTGCCAGCAGTGGGCCCAAGGGTCAGCCCCAGCATTTT	CASSGPKGQPQHF
-	TRBV7-9	TRBJ2-6	once	TGTGCCAGCAGCTTCGGGAGCTCTGGGGCCAACGTCCTGACTTTC	CASSFGSSGANVLTF
-	TRBV7-9	TRBJ2-5	-	TGTGCCAGCAGCTTAGGGACTCCATATGAGACCCAGTACTTC	CASSLGTPYETQYF
TRBD1	TRBV28	TRBJ1-2	-	TGTGCCAGCAGCACCGGGACAGGGGGCAACTATGGCTACACCTTC	CASSTGTGGNYGYTF
-	TRBV4-2	TRBJ2-3	few	TGTGCCAGCAGCCAAGGCCCAACAGATACGCAGTATTTT	CASSQGPTDTQYF
TRBD1	TRBV15	TRBJ1-1	-	TGTGCCACCAGCAGAGCCAGGGGGGGAATGAACACTGAAGCTTTCTTT	CATSRARGGMNTEAFF
TRBD1	TRBV2	TRBJ1-2	-	TGTGCCACCAGACAGGGGGTCTATGGCTACACCTTC	CATRQGVYGYTF
TRBD2	TRBV7-8	TRBJ2-5	-	TGTGCCAGCAGCCCACGTAGCGGGGGGCCCCAAGAGACCCAGTACTTC	CASSPRSGGPQETQYF
TRBD2	TRBV4-3	TRBJ2-7	medium-sized	TGCGCCAGCAGCCAACTGACTAGCGGAAGCTACGAGCAGTACTTC	CASSQLTSGSYEQYF
-	TRBV6-5	TRBJ1-2	-	TGTGCCAGCAGGAAGACCCCACTACTTTATGGCTACACCTTC	CASRKTPLLYGYTF
TRBD1	TRBV7-2	TRBJ2-3	-	TGTGCCTCACAGGGGGTCTCAGATACGCAGTATTTT	CASQGVSDTQYF
-	TRBV28	TRBJ2-3	-	TGTGCCAGCAGCCTAACCGCCGGGACTCTTCCCACAGATACGCAGTATTTT	CASSLTAGTLPTDTQYF
-	TRBV4-3	TRBJ1-1	-	TGCGCCAGCAGCCAAGATCCCAGGCTGGCCACTGAAGCTTTCTTT	CASSQDPRLATEAFF
-	TRBV7-2	TRBJ2-7	few	TGTGCCAGCAGCTCCCCGAATTCTCCCCTTCCCTACGAGCAGTACTTC	CASSSPNSPLPYEQYF
TRBD2	TRBV9	TRBJ2-3	few	TGTGCCAGCAATCTAGCGGGGACTAAAGATACGCAGTATTTT	CASNLAGTKDTQYF
TRBD2	TRBV9	TRBJ2-7	few	TGTGCCAGCAGCGTAGGGCCTAGCGGGGGCCCCGTGGTATACGAGCAGTACTTC	CASSVGPSGGPVVYEQYF
-	TRBV6-1	TRBJ2-7	-	TGTGCCAGCAGCTTTTTCGACGGGACCTACGAGCAGTACTTC	CASSFFDGTYEQYF
-	TRBV5-1	TRBJ1-1	-	TGCGCCAGCAGCTCCCCCCGGGGCATGAACACTGAAGCTTTCTTT	CASSSPRGMNTEAFF
TRBD1	TRBV2	TRBJ1-2	-	TGTGCCAGCAAGACAGGGAACTATGGCTACACCTTC	CASKTGNYGYTF
TRBD1	TRBV19	TRBJ2-7	-	TGTGCCAGTAGTAGCCGGGACAGCTCCTACGAGCAGTACTTC	CASSSRDSSYEQYF
-	TRBV4-3	TRBJ2-3	-	TGCGCCAGCAGCCAAGCGGCTAGCACAGATACGCAGTATTTT	CASSQAASTDTQYF
TRBD1	TRBV7-3	TRBJ1-2	few	TGTGCCAGCAGCCTCGGGACCGGGACAGGAACAGTCTACACCTTC	CASSLGTGTGTVYTF
-	TRBV7-9	TRBJ1-1	-	TGTGCCAGCATCAACCGGGAGGGGGGAACTGAAGCTTTCTTT	CASINREGGTEAFF
-	TRBV30	TRBJ2-7	-	TGTGCCTGGTTGGGCGGCCCCAACTACGAGCAGTACTTC	CAWLGGPNYEQYF
-	TRBV19	TRBJ1-1	few	TGTGCCAGTAACCCGGGTGGAGGCCTGGCTTTCTTT	CASNPGGGLAFF
-	TRBV6-6	TRBJ1-5	-	TGTGCCAGCATCCTAAAGAGGGGGACCCGGCCCCAGCATTTT	CASILKRGTRPQHF
-	TRBV7-6	TRBJ2-1	-	TGTGCCAGCAGCTTAATGGCCCCGAGCTCCTACAATGAGCAGTTCTTC	CASSLMAPSSYNEQFF
-	TRBV7-2	TRBJ1-5	few	TGTGCCAGCAGTCCAATCGCCAGGGGTACCAATCAGCCCCAGCATTTT	CASSPIARGTNQPQHF
-	TRBV27	TRBJ1-4	once	TGTGCCAGCAGTAATTCAGGGGTAGTGGGTGAAAAACTGTTTTTT	CASSNSGVVGEKLFF
-	TRBV9	TRBJ2-7	-	TGTGCCAGCAGCCCTGCCGGGGGCTACGAGCAGTACTTC	CASSPAGGYEQYF
-	TRBV23-1	TRBJ2-1	-	TGCGCCAGCAGTCAATCGGAAGGGAAAAGGGGCTACAATGAGCAGTTCTTC	CASSQSEGKRGYNEQFF
-	TRBV5-6	TRBJ2-1	once	TGTGCCAGCAGCTTTTTTTCGGCCGAGGGGAATGAGCAGTTCTTC	CASSFFSAEGNEQFF
-	TRBV6-6	TRBJ2-7	-	TGTGCCAGCAGTGGGACATTGAAGACCTCCTACGAGCAGTACTTC	CASSGTLKTSYEQYF
TRBD1	TRBV11-1	TRBJ2-4	-	TGTGCCAGCAGCGCGAGCGGGACAGGGGGAACCTTAGCCAAAAACATTCAGTACTTC	CASSASGTGGTLAKNIQYF
-	TRBV7-8	TRBJ2-7	-	TGTGCCAGCAGCGGGGGCGGCGAGCAGTACTTC	CASSGGGEQYF
TRBD1	TRBV6-1	TRBJ1-2	few	TGTGCCAGCAGTGCAGGACCCGGGACAGGAGCTTACTACACCTTC	CASSAGPGTGAYYTF
-	TRBV6-5	TRBJ1-1	-	TGTGCCAGCACCGGGGGTAACACTGAAGCTTTCTTT	CASTGGNTEAFF
-	TRBV5-1	TRBJ2-5	-	TGCGCCAGCAGCTTTACAGGGCACGAGACCCAGTACTTC	CASSFTGHETQYF
-	TRBV7-3	TRBJ2-3	-	TGTGCCAGCAGCTTTACTGGCGGTAGCACAGATACGCAGTATTTT	CASSFTGGSTDTQYF
-	TRBV5-4	TRBJ2-1	few	TGTGCCAGCAACCTTGACGACGACAATGAGCAGTTCTTC	CASNLDDDNEQFF
TRBD2	TRBV6-6	TRBJ2-7	-	TGTGCCAGCAGTTACTCGCGACTAGCGGGAGCCTACGAGCAGTACTTC	CASSYSRLAGAYEQYF
-	TRBV6-1	TRBJ2-1	-	TGTGCCATCCAGGGACTGCCCGATGAGCAGTTCTTC	CAIQGLPDEQFF
-	TRBV5-4	TRBJ2-2	-	TGTGCCAGCAGCTTGGATGTGCTAACCGGGGAGCTGTTTTTT	CASSLDVLTGELFF
TRBD1	TRBV5-6	TRBJ2-5	few	TGTGCCAGCAGTACGGACAGGGGACAGACCCAGTACTTC	CASSTDRGQTQYF
-	TRBV6-1	TRBJ1-3	-	TGTGCCAGCGGCAGTGGGGCCTCTGGAAACACCATATATTTT	CASGSGASGNTIYF
-	TRBV7-3	TRBJ2-1	-	TGTGCCAGCAGTAAAGGGGGTAATGAGCAGTTCTTC	CASSKGGNEQFF
-	TRBV30	TRBJ1-2	-	TGTGCCTGGCGACCGGGCTATGGCTACACCTTC	CAWRPGYGYTF
TRBD2	TRBV7-6	TRBJ2-1	-	TGTGCCAGCAGCAGCGGACTAGCGGGAGTTAAGCAGTTCTTC	CASSSGLAGVKQFF
-	TRBV27	TRBJ1-5	-	TGTGCCAGCAGTTTATACGGCCAGCCCCAGCATTTT	CASSLYGQPQHF
TRBD2	TRBV6-4	TRBJ2-3	-	TGTGCCAGCACTGGGACTAGCGGGGGGGCCGATACGCAGTATTTT	CASTGTSGGADTQYF
-	TRBV2	TRBJ1-1	-	TGTGCCAGCAGCGATCAGGGGCAGAACACTGAAGCTTTCTTT	CASSDQGQNTEAFF
-	TRBV27	TRBJ1-1	-	TGTGCCAGCCGAAGCTCCGGACGCGCCAATGAAGCTTTCTTT	CASRSSGRANEAFF
-	TRBV5-1	TRBJ2-3	-	TGCGCCAGCAGTTTACAGGGAAGGTCGGGTACGCAGTATTTT	CASSLQGRSGTQYF
TRBD2	TRBV7-9	TRBJ2-2	-	TGTGCCAGCAGCACATACCTAGCGGGAGAAAACACCGGGGAGCTGTTTTTT	CASSTYLAGENTGELFF
TRBD2	TRBV28	TRBJ2-2	few	TGTGCCAGCAGTTTTGGCGGGGGGCCCACCGGGGAGCTGTTTTTT	CASSFGGGPTGELFF
TRBD1	TRBV6-6	TRBJ1-2	-	TGTGCCAGCAGTGACAGGGGTGGCTACACCTTC	CASSDRGGYTF
-	TRBV29-1	TRBJ2-7	few	TGCAGCGTTGAAGGGTGGCAGGGGAGTTACGAGCAGTACTTC	CSVEGWQGSYEQYF